The 5 T cell receptor beta chains below all came from one sample that was sequenced in a study of response to subunit inactivated influenza vaccine. One entry per CDR3 protein, called by TCRdb with MiXCR from the RT-PCR reads. The table shows approximately 500,000 distinct CDR3 sequences, with 13% occurring only once. The source material was PBMCs from blood, sampled 45 days after vaccination. Every receptor here comes from a man aged 50 to 60 who received an inactivated influenza vaccine.

This clonotype was counted a few times. This chain joins TRBV15 and TRBJ2-7; 8 bases are shared with TRBD1. Germline trimming cut 0 bases from V and 5 bases from J; bases unmatched to any gene: 6. In germline, CDR1 is LNHNV, CDR2 YYDKDF (reference sequence). The length of the CDR3 is 15 residues. The CDR3 nucleotides read TGTGCCACCAGCAGAGATCGACAGGGGATCCACGAGCAGTACTTC. Its protein product is CATSRDRQGIHEQYF.

This clonotype was detected a few times. The rearrangement uses TRBV10-1 and TRBJ2-2; D remains unclear. Germline V CDR1 and CDR2: WNHNN, SYGVQD (reference sequence). With 6 bases removed from V and 7 bases from J, the gap between germline ends came to 18 bases. The CDR3 contains 15 residues. This CDR3 reads CASSAVRGPLGELFF. The CDR3, as DNA: TGCGCCAGCAGCGCAGTCCGTGGTCCCCTCGGGGAGCTGTTTTTT.

The chain employs TRBV7-9 and TRBJ2-5; TRBD1 might be the D (7 bases). Trimming cost V 5 bases and J 4 bases, with 17 bases left between them. Germline V gives CDR1 SEHNR, CDR2 FQNEAQ (reference sequence). The CDR3 runs 15 residues. The chain's CDR3 is CASSRETGTRETQYF. The CDR3, as DNA: TGTGCCAGCAGCCGGGAGACAGGGACGCGAGAGACCCAGTACTTC.

The chain combines TRBV10-2 with TRBJ2-3, with D perhaps assigned TRBD1 or TRBD2 (6 bases each). Trimming cost V 7 bases and J 2 bases, with 22 bases left between them. This CDR3 region has 17 residues. Per germline, CDR1 WSHSY and CDR2 SAAADI. The CDR3 sequence: CASKGGSRRGYTDTQYF. CDR3 in DNA: TGCGCCAGCAAGGGGGGTTCGCGGCGGGGATACACAGATACGCAGTATTTT.

The J gene is TRBJ1-1, the V gene TRBV20-1; TRBD1 is a possible D gene (6 bases). This CDR3 contains 13 residues. Germline V CDR1 and CDR2: DFQATT, SNEGSKA (reference sequence). V was pared by 1 base and J by 5 bases, with 11 bases between. CDR3 amino acids: CSARVTGTTEAFF. As DNA, the CDR3 is TGCAGTGCTAGAGTCACAGGGACAACTGAAGCTTTCTTT.